This entry lists 17 T cell receptor beta chains sequenced from one sample in a study of T-cell reconstitution after alpha-beta-depleted transplantation in children listed by TCRdb under 2016. Preparation of the library involved PCR. The listed sequencing device is Illumina HiSeq 2500. Molecular barcoding was employed in the preparation of TCR libraries, with unique molecular identifiers being used to normalize TCRbeta repertoire quantification. TCRdb reworked the public reads: Q25 trimming with fastp, MiXCR clone assembly, productive beta chains retained. Each record represents a unique CDR3 protein, reported with the most common genes and DNA among its rows. This sample gives 600,000 to 800,000 distinct CDR3 sequences in total; less than 15% of them show up just once. The ten largest clones capture approximately 0.8% of the sample. The treatment or condition label, as the study defines it: allogeneic hematopoietic cell transplantation with graft depleted of TCRalphabeta T cells and CD19 B cells.

The material sequenced was PBMCs, taken before TCRalphabeta/CD19-depleted stem cell transplant. The receptors stem from a girl aged 2-10 years with congenital amegakaryocytic thrombocytopenia, due to receive a stem cell transplant.

This clonotype was found a few times. This chain uses TRBV4-1 with TRBJ2-1; D not resolved. Trimming stripped 1 base from V and 2 bases from J, with 6 bases between. This CDR3 contains 14 residues. Germline lookup yields CDR1 MGHRA and CDR2 YSYEKL. CDR3 protein: CASSQVGAYNEQFF. The CDR3 coding sequence is TGCGCCAGCAGCCAAGTTGGCGCCTACAATGAGCAGTTCTTC.

This clonotype has just a few counts. The CDR3 loop reads CASSQGPGNLYNEQFF. In nucleotides, the CDR3 is TGCGCCAGCAGCCAAGGTCCCGGGAATCTCTACAATGAGCAGTTCTTC. The V call is TRBV4-1, the J call TRBJ2-1, with D tentatively TRBD2 (5 bases). Germline-derived CDR1 and CDR2 are MGHRA and YSYEKL. The CDR3 runs to 16 residues. Trimming took off 1 base at V and 3 bases at J, with 13 bases between the two ends.

This sequence joins TRBV7-9 and TRBJ2-3; 8 bases align to TRBD2. Germline V lookup: CDR1 SEHNR, CDR2 FQNEAQ (reference sequence). This CDR3 spans 17 amino acids. With V trimmed by 3 bases and J by 2 bases, 10 bases remained unmatched. CDR3 in DNA: TGTGCCAGCAGCTTTTTTCAAGCGGGAGCGAACACAGATACGCAGTATTTT. Translated, it gives CASSFFQAGANTDTQYF.

Ten or more counts support this clonotype. In nucleotides, the CDR3 is TGTGCCAGCACGCCCGGAGACTCACAAGAGACCCAGTACTTC. It yields the protein CASTPGDSQETQYF. The chain combines TRBV3-1 with TRBJ2-5; D is uncertain. V was pared by 7 bases and J by 2 bases, with 14 bases between. Germline V lookup: CDR1 LGHDT, CDR2 YNNKEL (reference sequence). The CDR3 is 14 residues long.

This clonotype showed up just a few times. V usage is TRBV5-1 and J usage is TRBJ1-2; D gene ambiguous. V lost 1 base to trimming and J lost 2 bases, with 9 bases between them. Germline CDR1 is SGHRS and CDR2 is YFSETQ. The CDR3 extends over 14 amino acids. The CDR3 spells CASSLISGNYGYTF. The CDR3 DNA reads TGCGCCAGCAGCTTGATTTCTGGGAACTATGGCTACACCTTC.

This clonotype was found a few times. This chain uses TRBV7-2 with TRBJ2-1; TRBD2 matches 10 bases. The CDR3 runs 17 residues. Unmatched junction bases numbered 11, after V lost 2 bases and J lost 7 bases. Per the germline V gene, CDR1 is SGHTA and CDR2 is FQGNSA. The CDR3 loop reads CASSLWPQREGLNEQFF. CDR3 in DNA: TGTGCCAGCAGCTTATGGCCCCAGCGGGAGGGTTTGAATGAGCAGTTCTTC.

This chain connects TRBV20-1 to TRBJ2-5; 9 bases map to TRBD1. The CDR3 has 14 residues. V lost 4 bases, J lost 1 base, and 4 bases stayed unmatched. Germline assignment: CDR1 DFQATT and CDR2 SNEGSKA (reference sequence). This chain's CDR3 is CSAIYRGPQETQYF. In nucleotides, the CDR3 is TGCAGTGCTATCTACAGGGGGCCCCAAGAGACCCAGTACTTC.

The chain uses TRBV7-8 and TRBJ2-5; either TRBD1 or TRBD2 may fit D (5 bases each). Trimming pared 4 bases from V and 5 bases from J, leaving 14 bases between. The CDR3 length is 14 residues. Germline CDR1 SGHVS, CDR2 FQNEAQ. In nucleotides, the CDR3 is TGTGCCAGCAGCTCTCGGGGCAGGGTCGAGACCCAGTACTTC. It translates to CASSSRGRVETQYF.

The CDR3 loop is CASRRDLTDTQYF. The CDR3 DNA sequence: TGTGCCAGCAGAAGGGACCTAACAGATACGCAGTATTTT. The rearrangement uses TRBV2 and TRBJ2-3; D is tentatively TRBD1 or TRBD2 (5 bases each). V lost 6 bases and J lost 3, with 10 bases in between. The CDR3 runs to 13 residues. The V gene's germline CDR1 is SNHLY and CDR2 FYNNEI.

This chain connects TRBV29-1 to TRBJ2-1; 7 bases match TRBD1. CDR3 length: 16 residues. The ends lost 2 bases at V and 0 bases at J; junction bases unmatched: 7. Germline loops: CDR1 SQVTM, CDR2 ANQGSEA. CDR3 protein: CSVENFRGSSYNEQFF. Written as DNA, the CDR3 is TGCAGCGTTGAAAATTTCAGGGGGAGCTCCTACAATGAGCAGTTCTTC.

This clonotype was recorded many times. The J gene is TRBJ1-5, the V gene TRBV10-3, with D unresolved. V lost 2 bases and J 2 bases, leaving 7 bases between the germline ends. The V gene's germline CDR1 is ENHRY and CDR2 SYGVKD. This CDR3 spans 14 amino acids. In DNA, the CDR3 is TGTGCCATCAGTGAGGGTATTGGCAATCAGCCCCAGCATTTT. Amino acid sequence: CAISEGIGNQPQHF.

This clonotype has more than one count but fewer than ten. DNA of the CDR3: TGTGCCAGCAGTGACCCAGCCTATGGCTACACCTTC. Its protein product is CASSDPAYGYTF. V and J are TRBV2 and TRBJ1-2; D is unresolved. This CDR3 has 12 residues. Germline assignment: CDR1 SNHLY and CDR2 FYNNEI. The ends were cut back, 3 bases at V and 4 bases at J, with 6 bases in the middle. The variable domain in full, completed from reference TRBV2 and TRBJ1-2, reads EPEVTQTPSHQVTQMGQEVILRCVPISNHLYFYWYRQILGQKVEFLVSFYNNEISEKSEIFDDQFSVERPDGSNFTLKIRSTKLEDSAMYFCASSDPAYGYTFGSGTRLTVV.

This clonotype was detected only a few times. The chain joins TRBV7-7 to TRBJ2-5; TRBD1 agrees at 9 bases. The CDR3 is 16 amino acids. The germline V gene encodes CDR1 SSHAT and CDR2 FNYEAQ (reference sequence). V shed 2 bases, J shed 4 bases, and the junction held 8 bases outside the gene matches. In DNA form, the CDR3 reads TGTGCCAGCAGCTTAAACAGGGGGCGAGAGGGAGAGACCCAGTACTTC. Translated: CASSLNRGREGETQYF.

The table lists this clonotype with many counts. The chain recombines TRBV27 with TRBJ1-5; D gene unclear. This CDR3 is built from 13 residues. The V end was cut by 6 bases, the J end by 1 base, with 7 bases between. Germline V gives CDR1 MNHEY, CDR2 SMNVEV (reference sequence). The CDR3 region has the DNA TGTGCCAGCAGCCACATGAGCAATCAGCCCCAGCATTTT. Translating gives CASSHMSNQPQHF.

At least ten counts were recorded for this clonotype. The V call is TRBV20-1, the J call TRBJ2-5; unclear D gene. The germline gives CDR1 DFQATT, CDR2 SNEGSKA (reference sequence). The CDR3 runs 12 residues. V lost 3 bases to trimming and J lost 0 bases, with 5 bases between them. CDR3 region: CSASLYQETQYF. CDR3 sequence (DNA): TGCAGTGCTAGCCTGTACCAAGAGACCCAGTACTTC.

This chain connects TRBV12-3 or TRBV12-4 to TRBJ2-5, with 7 bases identical to TRBD1. This CDR3 spans 13 amino acids. Trimming at V came to 6 bases and at J to 5 bases, leaving 6 bases not matched to a gene. CDR3 protein: CASRRGGGETQYF. In DNA, the CDR3 is TGTGCCAGCAGACGAGGGGGCGGTGAGACCCAGTACTTC.

This clonotype turned up a few times. This CDR3 reads CASSLEGFPGEQYF. CDR3 nucleotides: TGCGCCAGCAGCTTGGAAGGGTTTCCGGGCGAGCAGTACTTC. This chain joins TRBV5-1 and TRBJ2-7, with D hard to call. The CDR3 loop spans 14 amino acids. Trimming shortened V by 0 bases and J by 6 bases, and 13 bases separated the two germline ends. From germline, CDR1 is SGHRS and CDR2 YFSETQ.